The 27 T cell receptor beta chains below were found in one sample sequenced in a study of metastatic and nonmetastatic thyroid tumors. The entire patient cohort was treatment-naive prior to thyroid surgery. MiXCR re-clonotyped the PCR reads for TCRdb. This table holds more than 85,000 clones, 8.6% found once. The sample taken for sequencing was blood. These receptors were taken from a female donor with papillary thyroid cancer or a benign thyroid nodule (not recorded which). Some clones in this sample may be carry-over from other donors' samples.

At least ten counts were recorded for this clone. At one of its ends the junction is not consistent with the germline gene, which may arise from a read error. Other DNA sequences of this sample code for an identical CDR3. The chain employs TRBV19 and TRBJ1-5; 8 nucleotides match TRBD1. CDR3 length equals 15 residues. Germline V gives CDR1 LNHDA, CDR2 SQIVND (reference sequence). CDR3 protein: CASSRTGTSNQPQHF. CDR3 nucleotide sequence: TGTGCCAGTAGTAGGACAGGGACTAGCAATCAGCCCCAGCACTTT.

This rearrangement joins TRBV18 to TRBJ1-5; tentatively, D is TRBD1 (6 bases). The CDR3 spans 15 residues. V was cut by 3 bases and J by 3 bases, with 12 bases left in between. CDR1 KGHSH and CDR2 LQKENI come from the germline V gene. CDR3 loop: CASSPTQGFNQPQHF. CDR3 coding DNA: TGTGCCAGCTCACCTACTCAGGGGTTCAATCAGCCCCAGCATTTT. Filled out from reference TRBV18 and TRBJ1-5, the complete variable domain reads NAGVMQNPRHLVRRRGQEARLRCSPMKGHSHVYWYRQLPEEGLKFMVYLQKENIIDESGMPKERFSAEFPKEGPSILRIQQVVRGDSAAYFCASSPTQGFNQPQHFGDGTRLSIL.

This clone was picked up many times. This rearrangement joins TRBV7-9 to TRBJ2-2; TRBD1 matches at 7 bases. The junction had 6 bases not matched to a gene; V was cut back by 5 bases and J by 3 bases. Germline lookup yields CDR1 SEHNR and CDR2 FQNEAQ (reference sequence). This CDR3 is built from 15 residues. The CDR3 DNA is TGTGCCAGCAGCCCCTCGACAGGGTACACCGGGGAGCTGTTTTTT. It specifies CASSPSTGYTGELFF.

This clone was seen many times. The chain links TRBV6-1 to TRBJ2-2; TRBD2 matches 7 bases. This CDR3 contains 15 residues. The trim removed 6 bases at V and 0 bases at J, leaving 4 bases unmatched. CDR1 is MNHNS and CDR2 is SASEGT in the germline V gene. CDR3 residues: CASSGGLANTGELFF. CDR3 sequence (DNA): TGTGCCAGCAGCGGAGGACTAGCGAACACCGGGGAGCTGTTTTTT.

This clone was observed a few times. A read error may explain this, as a much larger clone is one base away. It is unclear where the CDR3 begins or ends on the DNA, so no DNA is shown, and the CDR3 is as TCRdb lists it. This CDR3 is also generated by other DNA sequences in the sample. The gene calls are TRBV6-1 and TRBJ2-7; the table's D call of TRBD1 was not tested on the DNA. The CDR3 numbers 15 amino acids, ends counted. Germline assignment: CDR1 MNHNS and CDR2 SASEGT. CDR3 amino acids: CASSEWGQGSYEQYF.

This clone was recorded many times. The rearrangement joins TRBV2 to TRBJ1-1; weak D call: TRBD1 (5 bases). The CDR3 loop spans 13 amino acids. The germline V gene has CDR1 SNHLY and CDR2 FYNNEI. The V and J ends lost 6 bases and 7 bases respectively, with 15 bases between them. The DNA for the CDR3 is TGTGCCAGCAGCGGGGGGAGGTCCGTTGAAGCTTTCTTT. Translating it yields CASSGGRSVEAFF.

This clone was seen ten or more times. This chain uses TRBV6-1 with TRBJ2-5; TRBD2 agrees at 10 bases. The CDR3 extends over 16 amino acids. The germline CDR1 and CDR2 sequences are MNHNS and SASEGT. Germline trimming cut 5 bases from V and 7 bases from J; bases unmatched to any gene: 13. CDR3 sequence (DNA): TGTGCCAGCAGTCGACCTAGCGGGGGCCCTAGATGGACCCAGTACTTC. This encodes CASSRPSGGPRWTQYF.

In the case of this clone: A much larger clone lies one base from this, so it may be a read error. The gene calls are TRBV6-1 and TRBJ2-3, with D possibly matching TRBD1 (7 bases). Germline V gene lookup returns CDR1 MNHNS and CDR2 SASEGT. With 6 bases removed from V and 2 bases from J, the gap between germline ends came to 12 bases. CDR3 length equals 14 residues. CDR3 amino acids: CASRRGTDTDTQYF. The CDR3 region has the DNA TGTGCCAGCAGACGGGGGACAGACACAGATACGCAGTATTTT.

This clone was recorded at least ten times. One base away lies a much larger clone, so this may be a sequencing read error. The rearrangement uses TRBV6-4 and TRBJ2-1; 11 bases match TRBD2. V lost 0 bases and J lost 8; bases outside the gene matches: 3. The V gene's germline CDR1 is MRHNA and CDR2 SNTAGT. This CDR3 spans 15 amino acids. Here the CDR3 DNA reads TGTGCCAGCAGTGACTCTAGCGGGGGGGCCGATGAGCAGTTCTTC. Protein sequence: CASSDSSGGADEQFF.

The chain carries TRBV6-1 and TRBJ1-6; D unresolved. Deletions cut 10 bases from V and 13 bases from J, with 20 bases between. Germline V lookup: CDR1 MNHNS, CDR2 SASEGT. CDR3 length: 13 residues. The CDR3 nucleotides read TGTGCCATCATCCCATGCCAGTTGCTCCCCCTCCACTTT. Protein product: CAIIPCQLLPLHF.

This clone was observed at least ten times. The rearrangement joins TRBV9 to TRBJ2-5; tentatively, D is TRBD1 (6 bases). The CDR3 loop spans 15 amino acids. Germline loops: CDR1 SGDLS, CDR2 YYNGEE. V lost 0 bases, J lost 2 bases, and 11 bases lay in between. The CDR3 region is CASSVGGGRQETQYF. CDR3 sequence (DNA): TGTGCCAGCAGCGTAGGAGGGGGTAGGCAAGAGACCCAGTACTTC.

This clone was counted ten times or more. Additional DNA sequences in this sample encode the identical CDR3. This chain joins TRBV3-1 and TRBJ2-7; D might be TRBD1 (6 bases). V was trimmed by 2 bases and J by 4 bases, leaving 6 bases between them. CDR1 is LGHDT, CDR2 YNNKEL, per germline (reference sequence). This CDR3 region has 12 residues. CDR3 protein: CASSQTGYEQYF. The CDR3 DNA reads as TGTGCCAGCAGCCAAACAGGGTACGAGCAGTACTTC.

The chain recombines TRBV30 with TRBJ2-7; a weak D match, TRBD2 (7 bases). This CDR3 is built from 16 residues. V lost 0 bases and J lost 3, with 18 bases in between. The V gene's germline CDR1 is GTSNPN and CDR2 SVGIG (reference sequence). The CDR3 sequence is CAWSVRGGRPIYEQYF. In DNA form, the CDR3 reads TGTGCCTGGAGTGTAAGGGGGGGGCGTCCCATCTACGAGCAGTACTTC.

This clone has at least ten counts. The identical CDR3 is also encoded by other nucleotide sequences in the sample. The chain combines TRBV2 with TRBJ1-4, with D unclear. The germline gives CDR1 SNHLY, CDR2 FYNNEI. The CDR3 spans 16 residues. Trimming removed 2 bases from V and 0 bases from J, with 10 bases in between. The CDR3 loop is CASSEFRTSTNEKLFF. CDR3 in DNA: TGTGCCAGCAGTGAATTTCGGACCTCAACTAATGAAAAACTGTTTTTT.

Ten or more counts support this clone. This chain joins TRBV30 and TRBJ1-2, with D perhaps matching TRBD1 (5 bases). Trimming took 3 bases from V and 5 from J, leaving 19 bases between them. CDR1 GTSNPN and CDR2 SVGIG come from the germline V gene (reference sequence). This CDR3 comprises 15 residues. CDR3: CAWSTRGGERYGYTF. The CDR3 DNA is TGTGCCTGGAGCACCCGGGGAGGGGAGAGGTATGGCTACACCTTC.

A few counts support this clone. Just one base apart from a much larger clone, this may be a read error. The chain combines TRBV19 with TRBJ2-3; 7 bases are shared with TRBD1. In germline, CDR1 is LNHDA, CDR2 SQIVND (reference sequence). The CDR3 extends over 15 amino acids. CDR3 nucleotides: TGTGCCAGTAGTATTTCACAGGGGAGCACAGATAAGCAGTATTTT. Translation: CASSISQGSTDKQYF.

The chain joins TRBV20-1 to TRBJ2-5; 8 bases are shared with TRBD1. The ends lost 0 bases at V and 7 bases at J; junction bases unmatched: 4. CDR3 length: 13 residues. CDR1 DFQATT and CDR2 SNEGSKA come from the germline V gene (reference sequence). Here the CDR3 reads CSARDPGGRTQYF. In nucleotides, the CDR3 is TGCAGTGCTAGAGATCCAGGGGGCCGGACCCAGTACTTC.

This clone was counted ten times or more. The gene calls are TRBV5-6 and TRBJ2-5; D remains ambiguous. Germline V gene sequence: CDR1 SGHDT, CDR2 YYEEEE. This CDR3 is built from 13 residues. Between the trimmed V and J ends, which lost 2 bases and 7 bases, there was a span of 12 bases. CDR3 amino acids: CASSLGSPGTQYF. The CDR3 bases are TGTGCCAGCAGCTTAGGTAGCCCGGGGACCCAGTACTTC. Full variable domain (remainder filled in from reference TRBV5-6 and TRBJ2-5): DAGVTQSPTHLIKTRGQQVTLRCSPKSGHDTVSWYQQALGQGPQFIFQYYEEEERQRGNFPDRFSGHQFPNYSSELNVNALLLGDSALYLCASSLGSPGTQYFGPGTRLLVL.

The V call is TRBV6-4, the J call TRBJ1-2, with D unclear. Germline loops: CDR1 MRHNA, CDR2 SNTAGT. The CDR3 has 11 residues. V was cut by 4 bases and J by 8 bases, with 8 bases left in between. In nucleotides, the CDR3 is TGTGCCAGCAGTGGAGTGGGGGGCTACACCTTC. Translated: CASSGVGGYTF.

In its sample, this clone was seen many times. This chain links TRBV7-3 with TRBJ2-7; 9 bases are shared with TRBD1. The germline V gene has CDR1 SGHTA and CDR2 FQGTGA. V shed 2 bases, J shed 5 bases, and the junction held 4 bases outside the gene matches. The CDR3 contains 14 residues. DNA for the CDR3: TGTGCCAGCAGCTTAGGGGGACAGGGTCACGAGCAGTACTTC. Translated: CASSLGGQGHEQYF. The variable domain in full, completed from reference TRBV7-3 and TRBJ2-7, reads GAGVSQTPSNKVTEKGKYVELRCDPISGHTALYWYRQSLGQGPEFLIYFQGTGAADDSGLPNDRFFAVRPEGSVSTLKIQRTERGDSAVYLCASSLGGQGHEQYFGPGTRLTVT.

J is TRBJ2-7 and V is TRBV7-2, with D perhaps TRBD2 (7 bases). Trimming shortened V by 5 bases and J by 0 bases, and 14 bases separated the two germline ends. Germline CDR1 is SGHTA and CDR2 is FQGNSA. The CDR3 has 15 residues. The CDR3 loop is CASSEGDYSSYEQYF. The CDR3 region has the DNA TGTGCCAGCAGCGAGGGGGACTACAGCTCCTACGAGCAGTACTTC. The variable domain in full, completed from reference TRBV7-2 and TRBJ2-7, reads GAGVSQSPSNKVTEKGKDVELRCDPISGHTALYWYRQSLGQGLEFLIYFQGNSAPDKSGLPSDRFSAERTGGSVSTLTIQRTQQEDSAVYLCASSEGDYSSYEQYFGPGTRLTVT.

The chain couples TRBV28 to TRBJ2-7; the D is unclear. The CDR3 extends over 15 amino acids. V was shortened by 5 bases and J by 7 bases, with 21 bases between the two germline ends. The V gene's germline CDR1 is MDHEN and CDR2 SYDVKM. This CDR3 is CASSDPGRLIREQYF. The CDR3 nucleotides are TGTGCCAGCAGTGACCCCGGGCGGTTGATCCGGGAGCAGTACTTC.

This clone was picked up many times. The rearrangement joins TRBV6-1 to TRBJ1-6; 7 positions agree with TRBD1. This CDR3 spans 15 amino acids. Germline values: CDR1 MNHNS, CDR2 SASEGT. The V gene end was trimmed by 6 bases and the J gene end by 7 bases; junction bases not matched to a gene: 9. The CDR3 DNA reads TGTGCCAGCAGAACCCCTACAGGGGACAATTCACCCCTCCACTTT. This translates into CASRTPTGDNSPLHF.

This clone was counted only a few times. This rearrangement joins TRBV10-1 to TRBJ1-2; maybe TRBD1 (5 bases). With 2 bases removed from V and 4 bases from J, the gap between germline ends came to 14 bases. This CDR3 spans 15 amino acids. Germline V lookup: CDR1 WNHNN, CDR2 SYGVQD (reference sequence). CDR3: CASSERWRQGYGYTF. The CDR3 region has the DNA TGCGCCAGCAGTGAGAGGTGGAGGCAGGGCTATGGCTACACCTTC.

This clone came up many times. The CDR3 DNA reads TGCGCCAGCAGACCGCGCCGGGGGCGGGGGGTCCACGAGCAGTACTTC. Translated, it gives CASRPRRGRGVHEQYF. The rearrangement links TRBV10-2 to TRBJ2-7; 8 bases fit TRBD2. CDR3 size: 16 residues. Trimming removed 6 bases from V and 5 bases from J; junction bases left unmatched: 15. Germline CDR1 WSHSY, CDR2 SAAADI.

As regards this clone: One base away lies a much larger clone, so this may be a sequencing read error. The V and J genes are TRBV5-1 and TRBJ2-3; maybe TRBD1 (5 bases). The germline gives CDR1 SGHRS, CDR2 YFSETQ. The CDR3 is 13 residues long. The CDR3 spells CASQQGSTYTQYF. CDR3 coding DNA: TGCGCCAGCCAGCAGGGTAGCACATATACGCAGTATTTT.

This clone was detected ten times or more. V gene TRBV12-3 or TRBV12-4 combines with J gene TRBJ2-7; 8 bases are a match to TRBD1. Trimming removed 6 bases from V and 3 bases from J; junction bases left unmatched: 10. The CDR3 extends over 15 amino acids. In DNA form, the CDR3 reads TGTGCCAGCAGACCAAGGACAGGGTTAAGCTACGAGCAGTACTTC. Translation gives CASRPRTGLSYEQYF.